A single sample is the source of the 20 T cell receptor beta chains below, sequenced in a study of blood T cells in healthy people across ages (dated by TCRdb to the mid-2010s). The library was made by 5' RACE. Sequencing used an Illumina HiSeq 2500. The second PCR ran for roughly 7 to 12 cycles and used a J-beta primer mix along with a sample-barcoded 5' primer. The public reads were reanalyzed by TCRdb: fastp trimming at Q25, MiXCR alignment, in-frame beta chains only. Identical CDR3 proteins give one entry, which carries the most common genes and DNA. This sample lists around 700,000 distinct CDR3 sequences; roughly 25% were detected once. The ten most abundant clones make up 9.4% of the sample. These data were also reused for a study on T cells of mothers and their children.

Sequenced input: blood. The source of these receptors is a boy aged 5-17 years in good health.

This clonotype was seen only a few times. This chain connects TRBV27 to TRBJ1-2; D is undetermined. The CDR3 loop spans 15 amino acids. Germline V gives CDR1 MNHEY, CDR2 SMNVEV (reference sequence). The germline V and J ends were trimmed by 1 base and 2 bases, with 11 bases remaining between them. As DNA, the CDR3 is TGTGCCAGCAGTTTATTCCACGGGCCCAACTATGGCTACACCTTC. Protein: CASSLFHGPNYGYTF.

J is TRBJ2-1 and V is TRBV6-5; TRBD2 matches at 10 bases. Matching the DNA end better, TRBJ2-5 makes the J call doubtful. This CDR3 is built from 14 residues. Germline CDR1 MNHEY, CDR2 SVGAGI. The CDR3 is CASGLGTSAQTQYF. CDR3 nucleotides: TGTGCCAGCGGTTTAGGGACTAGCGCTCAGACCCAGTACTTC.

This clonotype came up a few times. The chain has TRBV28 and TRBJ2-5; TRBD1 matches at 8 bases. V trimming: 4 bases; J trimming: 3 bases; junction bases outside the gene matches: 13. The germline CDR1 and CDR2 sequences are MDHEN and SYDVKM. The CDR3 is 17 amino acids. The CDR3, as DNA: TGTGCCAGCAGTTCGCCCCCGAGGACAGGGCTGGAAGAGACCCAGTACTTC. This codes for CASSSPPRTGLEETQYF.

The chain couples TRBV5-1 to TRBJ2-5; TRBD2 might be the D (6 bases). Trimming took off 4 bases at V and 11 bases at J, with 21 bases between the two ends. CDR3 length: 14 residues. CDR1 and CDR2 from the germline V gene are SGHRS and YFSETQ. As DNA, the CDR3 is TGCGCCAGCAGCCTGGGACTCCCACCGGGGGAGCAGTACTTC. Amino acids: CASSLGLPPGEQYF. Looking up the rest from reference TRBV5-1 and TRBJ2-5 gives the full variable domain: KAGVTQTPRYLIKTRGQQVTLSCSPISGHRSVSWYQQTPGQGLQFLFEYFSETQRNKGNFPGRFSGRQFSNSRSEMNVSTLELGDSALYLCASSLGLPPGEQYFGPGTRLLVL.

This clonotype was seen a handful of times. CDR3 residues: CATSAPASGSGQETQYF. The CDR3 DNA reads as TGTGCCACCAGTGCCCCAGCTAGCGGGAGTGGGCAAGAGACCCAGTACTTC. V and J are TRBV24-1 and TRBJ2-5; 10 bases line up with TRBD2. The CDR3 runs 17 residues. The junction had 10 bases not matched to a gene; V was cut back by 5 bases and J by 2 bases. Germline V gene data show CDR1 as KGHDR and CDR2 as SFDVKD.

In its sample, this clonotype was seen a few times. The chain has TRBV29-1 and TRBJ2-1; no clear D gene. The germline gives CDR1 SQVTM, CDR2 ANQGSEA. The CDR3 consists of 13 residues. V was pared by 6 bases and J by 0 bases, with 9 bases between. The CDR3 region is CSVTLDSYNEQFF. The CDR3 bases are TGCAGCGTCACTCTGGACTCCTACAATGAGCAGTTCTTC.

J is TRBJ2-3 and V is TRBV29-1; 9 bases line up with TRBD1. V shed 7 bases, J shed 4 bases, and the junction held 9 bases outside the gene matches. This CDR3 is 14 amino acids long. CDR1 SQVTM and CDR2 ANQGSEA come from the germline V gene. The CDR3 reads CSAAMTGGADTQYF. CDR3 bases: TGCAGCGCTGCCATGACAGGGGGAGCAGATACGCAGTATTTT.

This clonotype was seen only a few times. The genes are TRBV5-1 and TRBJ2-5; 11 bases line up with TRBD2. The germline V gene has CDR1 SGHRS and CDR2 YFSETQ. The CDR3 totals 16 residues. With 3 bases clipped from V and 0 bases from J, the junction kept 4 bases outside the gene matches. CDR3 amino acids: CASSSTLAGDQETQYF. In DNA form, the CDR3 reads TGCGCCAGCAGCTCCACACTAGCGGGGGACCAAGAGACCCAGTACTTC.

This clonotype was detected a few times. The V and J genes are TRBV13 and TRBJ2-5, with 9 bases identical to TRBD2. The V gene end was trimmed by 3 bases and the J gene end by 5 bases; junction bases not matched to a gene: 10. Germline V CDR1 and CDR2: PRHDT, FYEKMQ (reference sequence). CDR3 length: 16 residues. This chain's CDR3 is CASSLYSGGSPETQYF. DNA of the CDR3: TGTGCCAGCAGCTTGTATAGCGGGGGATCCCCGGAGACCCAGTACTTC.

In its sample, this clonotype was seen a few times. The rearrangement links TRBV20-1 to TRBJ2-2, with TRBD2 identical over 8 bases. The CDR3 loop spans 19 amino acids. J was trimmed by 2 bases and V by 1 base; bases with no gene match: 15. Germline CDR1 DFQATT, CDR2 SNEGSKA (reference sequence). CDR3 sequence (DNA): TGCAGTGCTAGAGGGCGCGGCGAAGCGGGAGCGATAAACACCGGGGAGCTGTTTTTT. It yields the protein CSARGRGEAGAINTGELFF.

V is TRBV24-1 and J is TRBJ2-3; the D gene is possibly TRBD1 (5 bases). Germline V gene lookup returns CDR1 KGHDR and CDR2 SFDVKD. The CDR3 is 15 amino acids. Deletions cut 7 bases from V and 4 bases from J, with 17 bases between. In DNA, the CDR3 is TGTGCCACCAGCGGACAAGTTTCCCTTCCAGATACGCAGTATTTT. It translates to CATSGQVSLPDTQYF.

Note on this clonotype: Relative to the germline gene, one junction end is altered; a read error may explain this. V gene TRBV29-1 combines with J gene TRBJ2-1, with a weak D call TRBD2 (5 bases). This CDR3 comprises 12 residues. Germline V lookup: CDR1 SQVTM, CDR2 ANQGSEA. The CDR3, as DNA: TGCAGCGCCTTAAACGACTACCATGAGCAGTTCTTC. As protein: CSALNDYHEQFF.

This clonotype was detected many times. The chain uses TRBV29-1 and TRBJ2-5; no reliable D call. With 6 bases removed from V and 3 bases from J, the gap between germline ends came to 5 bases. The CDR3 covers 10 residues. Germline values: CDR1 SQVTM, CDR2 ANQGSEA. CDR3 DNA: TGCAGCGTAGCTAAAGAGACCCAGTACTTC. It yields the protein CSVAKETQYF.

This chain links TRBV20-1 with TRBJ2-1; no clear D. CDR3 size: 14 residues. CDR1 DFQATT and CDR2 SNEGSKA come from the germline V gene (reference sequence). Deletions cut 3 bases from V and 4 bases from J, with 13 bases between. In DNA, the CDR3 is TGCAGTGCTAGTCAGGCGGCAAGTTACAATGAGCAGTTCTTC. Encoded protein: CSASQAASYNEQFF.

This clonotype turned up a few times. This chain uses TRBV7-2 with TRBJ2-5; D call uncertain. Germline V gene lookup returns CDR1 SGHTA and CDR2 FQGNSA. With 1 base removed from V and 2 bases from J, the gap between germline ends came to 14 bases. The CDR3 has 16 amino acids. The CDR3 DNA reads TGTGCCAGCAGCTTAGTTACGGGTAGGGAACAAGAGACCCAGTACTTC. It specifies CASSLVTGREQETQYF.

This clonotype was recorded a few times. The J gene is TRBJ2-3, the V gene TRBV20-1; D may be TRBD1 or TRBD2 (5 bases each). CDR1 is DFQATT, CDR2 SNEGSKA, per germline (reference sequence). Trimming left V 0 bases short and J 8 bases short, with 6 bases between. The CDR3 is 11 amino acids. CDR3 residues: CSAREGTTQYF. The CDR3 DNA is TGCAGTGCTAGAGAGGGGACTACGCAGTATTTT.

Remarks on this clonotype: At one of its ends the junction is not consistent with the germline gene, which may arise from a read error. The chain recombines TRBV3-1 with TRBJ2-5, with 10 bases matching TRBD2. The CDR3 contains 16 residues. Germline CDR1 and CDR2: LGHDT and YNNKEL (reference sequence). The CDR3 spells CASSQEELAGTNEQLF. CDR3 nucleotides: TGTGCCAGCAGCCAAGAGGAACTAGCGGGGACTAATGAGCAGCTCTTC.

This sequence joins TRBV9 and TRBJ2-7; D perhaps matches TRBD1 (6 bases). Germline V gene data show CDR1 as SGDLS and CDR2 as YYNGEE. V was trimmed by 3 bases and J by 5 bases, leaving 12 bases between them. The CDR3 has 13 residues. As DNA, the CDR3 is TGTGCCAGCAGCGGGGACATATACGACGAGCAGTACTTC. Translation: CASSGDIYDEQYF.

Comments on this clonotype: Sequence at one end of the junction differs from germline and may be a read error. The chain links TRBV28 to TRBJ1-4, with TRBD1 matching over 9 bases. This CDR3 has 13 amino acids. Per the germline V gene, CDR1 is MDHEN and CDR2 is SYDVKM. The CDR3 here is CASRGTGPPTVLF. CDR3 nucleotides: TGTGCCAGCAGGGGGACAGGGCCGCCGACCGTTCTTTTT. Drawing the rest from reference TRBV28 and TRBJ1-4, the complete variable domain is DVKVTQSSRYLVKRTGEKVFLECVQDMDHENMFWYRQDPGLGLRLIYFSYDVKMKEKGDIPEGYSVSREKKERFSLILESASTNQTSMYLCASRGTGPPTVLFGSGTQLSVL.

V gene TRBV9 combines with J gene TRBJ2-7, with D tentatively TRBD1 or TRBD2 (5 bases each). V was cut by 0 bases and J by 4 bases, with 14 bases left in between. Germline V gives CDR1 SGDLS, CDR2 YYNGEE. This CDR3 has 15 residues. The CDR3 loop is CASSVAIGTQYEQYF. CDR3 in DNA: TGTGCCAGCAGCGTAGCTATTGGGACGCAATACGAGCAGTACTTC.